Included here is one TCR beta chain sequence, with context. Its specificity is unknown. Data came from immunoSEQ multiplex PCR; TCRdb stores just in-frame clones and leaves some out. The sample yields under 20,000 clones, 83% seen once. These data belong to a study of OX40 agonist ivuxolimab in advanced cancers. Study background: Ivuxolimab is a fully human IgG2 antibody that activates OX40 (CD134). The dose-escalation group included hepatocellular carcinoma, melanoma, renal cell carcinoma and head and neck cancer. Study results and limitations: Mean expanded clone counts were higher in CD8+ than CD4+ T cells.

The germline V and J ends were trimmed by 2 bases and 1 base, with 8 bases remaining between them. The CDR3 length is 14 residues. In germline, CDR1 is MNHEY, CDR2 SMNVEV (reference sequence). The rearrangement uses TRBV27 and TRBJ2-5; no definite D call. The sample in question was CD4+ or CD8+ T cells sorted from blood, obtained in a trial of the OX40 agonist ivuxolimab. The sequence was collected from an adult with an advanced solid tumor such as melanoma, head and neck, liver or kidney cancer. The CDR3 nucleotides read TGTGCCAGCAGTTTAATTGGAATCCAAGAGACCCAGTACTTC. The encoded protein is CASSLIGIQETQYF.